The 32 T cell receptor beta chains listed next were all sequenced from one sample in a study of vaccination and CD4 T cells after COVID-19. CD4+ T cells that had been cultured provided DNA sequenced with the Oncomine TCR Beta short-read assay. TCRdb processed the PCR reads anew with MiXCR; each CDR3 protein has one entry. The sample includes tens of thousands of distinct CDR3 sequences, over 40% seen only once; the top ten take around 5%. These receptors' targets are unknown. Time point given: late sampling 161 to 241 days after vaccination in a few convalescent patients. Treatment noted: roughly 10-day PBMC culture with coronavirus spike peptide pools or control peptides (ViraFEST assay). Source: CD4+ T cells from blood, cultured in vitro, taken about 7 months after SARS-CoV-2 vaccination. The receptor set was obtained from a human donor who had recovered from COVID-19.

The rearrangement uses TRBV2 and TRBJ1-5; a weak D match, TRBD1 (5 bases). The V end lost 6 bases, the J end lost 0 bases, and 15 bases lay between the germline ends. The CDR3 extends over 16 amino acids. Germline CDR1 and CDR2: SNHLY and FYNNEI. The CDR3 DNA follows: TGTGCCAGCAGCGAGGCTCCGGGGGTTAGCAATCAGCCCCAGCATTTT. As protein: CASSEAPGVSNQPQHF.

The chain is built from TRBV11-2 and TRBJ2-1, with 8 bases that match TRBD1. J was trimmed by 9 bases and V by 5 bases; bases with no gene match: 6. There are 13 residues in the CDR3. The germline V gene encodes CDR1 SGHAT and CDR2 FQNNGV. As DNA, the CDR3 is TGTGCCAGCAGCCACCAGGGGGCGGGTGAGCAGTTCTTC. It translates to CASSHQGAGEQFF. The full variable domain, its missing parts supplied by reference TRBV11-2 and TRBJ2-1, is EAGVAQSPRYKIIEKRQSVAFWCNPISGHATLYWYQQILGQGPKLLIQFQNNGVVDDSQLPKDRFSAERLKGVDSTLKIQPAKLEDSAVYLCASSHQGAGEQFFGPGTRLTVL.

A few counts support this clonotype. In nucleotides, the CDR3 is TGTGCCAGCCAACTTCAGGGGGCTTCCCCCTCCCGCAATCAGCCCCAGCATTTT. This encodes CASQLQGASPSRNQPQHF. The chain is built from TRBV6-1 and TRBJ1-5; the match to TRBD1 covers 8 bases. V shed 8 bases and J 2 bases; nucleotides not matched to a gene: 17. The CDR3 runs 18 residues. Germline-derived CDR1 and CDR2 are MNHNS and SASEGT.

The chain carries TRBV28 and TRBJ2-4; D gene unclear. Trimming took 6 bases from V and 9 from J, leaving 9 bases between them. Germline CDR1 reads MDHEN; CDR2 reads SYDVKM. The CDR3 contains 11 residues. CDR3 nucleotides: TGTGCCAGCAGCCTCGACCGCATTCAGTACTTC. This encodes CASSLDRIQYF.

This clonotype was seen more than once but under ten times. The chain combines TRBV20-1 with TRBJ1-2, with TRBD1 as a possible D gene (6 bases). This CDR3 is 14 amino acids long. The V end lost 3 bases, the J end lost 0 bases, and 11 bases lay between the germline ends. CDR1 and CDR2 (germline): DFQATT, SNEGSKA (reference sequence). The CDR3 protein is CSARRGITNYGYTF. CDR3 DNA sequence: TGCAGTGCTAGGAGGGGGATTACTAACTATGGCTACACCTTC.

This chain connects TRBV7-2 to TRBJ1-2; 7 positions match TRBD1. The CDR3 runs 14 residues. V trimming: 1 base; J trimming: 7 bases; junction bases outside the gene matches: 6. Germline CDR1 is SGHTA and CDR2 is FQGNSA. The CDR3 spells CASSLGQGVGGYTF. The CDR3 nucleotides are TGTGCCAGCAGCTTAGGGCAGGGGGTGGGTGGCTACACCTTC. Combining the CDR3 with reference TRBV7-2 and TRBJ1-2 gives the whole variable domain GAGVSQSPSNKVTEKGKDVELRCDPISGHTALYWYRQSLGQGLEFLIYFQGNSAPDKSGLPSDRFSAERTGGSVSTLTIQRTQQEDSAVYLCASSLGQGVGGYTFGSGTRLTVV.

Of note for this clonotype: A junction boundary mismatches the germline segment, possibly from a read error. The rearrangement uses TRBV6-5 and TRBJ2-7; possibly TRBD2 for D (6 bases). The length of the CDR3 is 15 residues. From germline, CDR1 is MNHEY and CDR2 SVGAGI. CDR3 region: CASSYVATGVYGQYF. In DNA, the CDR3 is TGTGCCAGCAGTTACGTAGCGACGGGAGTTTACGGGCAGTACTTC.

This clonotype showed up just once. V and J are TRBV29-1 and TRBJ1-3, with a weak D call TRBD1 (6 bases). Germline V CDR1 and CDR2: SQVTM, ANQGSEA. Trimming removed 7 bases from V and 2 bases from J, with 15 bases in between. The CDR3 is 14 amino acids. The CDR3 DNA reads as TGCAGCGCCGGGGGGGGGGCTCCTGGAAACACCATATATTTT. Encoded protein: CSAGGGAPGNTIYF.

The genes are TRBV7-9 and TRBJ2-1, with 8 bases lining up with TRBD2. With V trimmed by 1 base and J by 4 bases, 6 bases remained unmatched. The CDR3 consists of 16 residues. The germline CDR1 and CDR2 sequences are SEHNR and FQNEAQ (reference sequence). CDR3 loop: CASSLVGLAGYNEQFF. CDR3 nucleotide sequence: TGTGCCAGCAGCTTAGTTGGTTTAGCGGGGTACAATGAGCAGTTCTTC.

The rearrangement uses TRBV27 and TRBJ2-3; 11 nucleotides agree with TRBD2. The CDR3 covers 15 residues. CDR1 and CDR2 from the germline V gene are MNHEY and SMNVEV (reference sequence). V trimming: 6 bases; J trimming: 4 bases; junction bases outside the gene matches: 6. The CDR3 DNA sequence: TGTGCCAGCAGGGCACTAGCGGGAGTCTCAGATACGCAGTATTTT. It translates to CASRALAGVSDTQYF.

This clonotype came up a few times. The V call is TRBV7-2, the J call TRBJ1-5; D unresolved. The CDR3 spans 13 residues. CDR1 is SGHTA and CDR2 is FQGNSA in the germline V gene. V lost 1 base and J lost 3, with 4 bases in between. CDR3 sequence: CASSLGPNQPQHF. The CDR3 bases are TGTGCCAGCAGCTTAGGGCCCAATCAGCCCCAGCATTTT.

The chain links TRBV20-1 to TRBJ2-7; D is possibly TRBD2 (6 bases). Trimming left V 5 bases short and J 3 bases short, with 11 bases between. CDR3 length equals 12 residues. Germline V gene sequence: CDR1 DFQATT, CDR2 SNEGSKA (reference sequence). The CDR3 sequence is CSARGVHYEQYF. The CDR3 coding sequence is TGCAGTGCTCGCGGGGTGCACTACGAGCAGTACTTC.

V and J are TRBV20-1 and TRBJ2-7; D is perhaps TRBD2 (6 bases). Germline CDR1 and CDR2: DFQATT and SNEGSKA (reference sequence). Trimming removed 5 bases at V and 0 bases at J, with 17 bases between. The CDR3 covers 15 residues. The CDR3 loop is CSAPSGSQSSYEQYF. The CDR3 DNA follows: TGCAGTGCTCCCTCCGGGAGCCAAAGCTCCTACGAGCAGTACTTC.

This clonotype was counted between two and nine times. V is TRBV28 and J is TRBJ2-1, with 10 bases matching TRBD2. The CDR3 runs 15 residues. V lost 6 bases to trimming and J lost 3 bases; unmatched junction nucleotides: 5. Germline V gives CDR1 MDHEN, CDR2 SYDVKM. CDR3 nucleotide sequence: TGTGCCAGCAGCAACCGACTAGCGGGCTACAATGAGCAGTTCTTC. Its translation: CASSNRLAGYNEQFF.

The chain recombines TRBV7-3 with TRBJ2-7, with D hard to call. The CDR3 extends over 13 amino acids. The germline V and J ends were trimmed by 2 bases and 1 base, with 6 bases remaining between them. Per the germline V gene, CDR1 is SGHTA and CDR2 is FQGTGA. The CDR3 is CASSLGESYEQYF. In DNA, the CDR3 is TGTGCCAGCAGCTTAGGGGAATCCTACGAGCAGTACTTC.

CDR3 DNA sequence: TGCGCCAGCAGCCAAGACCGGCCGGGACTCTCCACAGATACGCAGTATTTT. It translates to CASSQDRPGLSTDTQYF. This rearrangement joins TRBV4-1 to TRBJ2-3; maybe TRBD2 (6 bases). V was cut by 0 bases and J by 2 bases, with 15 bases left in between. CDR3 length: 17 amino acids. CDR1 is MGHRA and CDR2 is YSYEKL in the germline V gene.

A few counts support this clonotype. The chain uses TRBV6-5 and TRBJ2-7; the D gene is possibly TRBD2 (6 bases). Germline lookup yields CDR1 MNHEY and CDR2 SVGAGI. V was trimmed by 4 bases and J by 3 bases, leaving 13 bases between them. CDR3 size: 14 residues. DNA of the CDR3: TGTGCCAGCAGTTCGACATCGGGAGACTACGAGCAGTACTTC. It codes for CASSSTSGDYEQYF.

The V call is TRBV28, the J call TRBJ2-7; no firm D call. Trimming pared 4 bases from V and 3 bases from J, leaving 7 bases between. CDR3 length equals 12 residues. Germline V gene lookup returns CDR1 MDHEN and CDR2 SYDVKM. CDR3 in DNA: TGTGCCAGCAGTTCCCGATTCTACGAGCAGTACTTC. Amino acid sequence: CASSSRFYEQYF.

The rearrangement joins TRBV24-1 to TRBJ2-5; unclear D gene. Trimming removed 0 bases at V and 4 bases at J, with 8 bases between. The CDR3 has 14 amino acids. Germline assignment: CDR1 KGHDR and CDR2 SFDVKD. DNA for the CDR3: TGTGCCACCAGTGATTTGTTCCGACCAGAGACCCAGTACTTC. Its translation: CATSDLFRPETQYF.

The CDR3 loop is CSVSGTGDEQYF. In DNA form, the CDR3 reads TGCAGCGTATCCGGGACAGGGGACGAGCAGTACTTC. This chain connects TRBV29-1 to TRBJ2-7, with TRBD1 matching over 10 bases. The CDR3 totals 12 residues. Per germline, CDR1 SQVTM and CDR2 ANQGSEA. Trimming removed 6 bases from V and 5 bases from J; junction bases left unmatched: 4.

The chain's CDR3 is CASTRRGLLSSYNEQFF. CDR3 nucleotides: TGTGCCAGTACCCGCCGAGGCCTTCTTAGCTCCTACAATGAGCAGTTCTTC. The V call is TRBV19, the J call TRBJ2-1; no firm D call. The V and J ends lost 7 bases and 0 bases respectively, with 19 bases between them. The CDR3 sequence is 17 residues long. The germline V gene encodes CDR1 LNHDA and CDR2 SQIVND (reference sequence).

The chain carries TRBV19 and TRBJ2-3; 9 bases agree with TRBD2. Germline loops: CDR1 LNHDA, CDR2 SQIVND (reference sequence). J lost 0 bases, V lost 3 bases, and 7 bases had no gene match. The CDR3 is made up of 17 amino acids. DNA of the CDR3: TGTGCCAGTAGTATGGGCCAGACTAGCGGTAGCACAGATACGCAGTATTTT. Protein: CASSMGQTSGSTDTQYF.

The J gene is TRBJ2-5, the V gene TRBV7-8, with a tentative D call TRBD2 (7 bases). Germline assignment: CDR1 SGHVS and CDR2 FQNEAQ. This CDR3 is built from 16 residues. With 1 base removed from V and 5 bases from J, the gap between germline ends came to 17 bases. In DNA form, the CDR3 reads TGTGCCAGCAGCTTAGAAGGGGGGGCGCGATTGGAGACCCAGTACTTC. Translated: CASSLEGGARLETQYF.

V is TRBV7-6 and J is TRBJ2-3, with 10 positions matching TRBD2. Trimming removed 5 bases from V and 2 bases from J; junction bases left unmatched: 7. The length of the CDR3 is 16 residues. The germline V gene encodes CDR1 SGHVS and CDR2 FNYEAQ. The CDR3 spells CASSAGSGRATDTQYF. CDR3 coding DNA: TGTGCCAGCAGCGCAGGAAGCGGGAGGGCCACAGATACGCAGTATTTT.

This clonotype was seen only a few times. The chain has TRBV5-1 and TRBJ2-5; 7 bases align to TRBD1. With 0 bases clipped from V and 6 bases from J, the junction kept 14 bases outside the gene matches. Germline assignment: CDR1 SGHRS and CDR2 YFSETQ. The CDR3 is 17 residues long. CDR3 sequence reads: CASSLEATGALGKTQYF. The CDR3 nucleotides read TGCGCCAGCAGCTTGGAGGCCACAGGGGCGTTGGGAAAGACCCAGTACTTC.

The sample holds a few counts of this clonotype. The chain combines TRBV11-2 with TRBJ2-5; 10 positions match TRBD1. In germline, CDR1 is SGHAT, CDR2 FQNNGV. V lost 4 bases, J lost 0 bases, and 5 bases stayed unmatched. The CDR3 sequence is 16 residues long. The DNA of the CDR3 is TGTGCCAGCAGCTGGGGGGGGACAGGGGACCAAGAGACCCAGTACTTC. Its translation: CASSWGGTGDQETQYF.

The V and J genes are TRBV4-2 and TRBJ2-7; 11 nucleotides line up with TRBD2. The CDR3 spans 18 residues. Germline values: CDR1 LGHNA, CDR2 YNFKEQ. V gave up 1 base and J gave up 0 bases; unmatched junction bases: 8. The CDR3 spells CASSQAPGLAGFSYEQYF. The DNA of the CDR3 is TGTGCCAGCAGCCAAGCACCTGGACTAGCGGGCTTCTCCTACGAGCAGTACTTC.

The V and J genes are TRBV2 and TRBJ1-1; 8 bases line up with TRBD1. The CDR3 totals 13 residues. Germline V gene lookup returns CDR1 SNHLY and CDR2 FYNNEI. V gave up 6 bases and J gave up 8 bases; unmatched junction bases: 8. In nucleotides, the CDR3 is TGTGCCAGCAGACATGACAGGGGTCCCGAAGCTTTCTTT. It is translated as CASRHDRGPEAFF.

By share, this clonotype counts as medium-sized. The chain carries TRBV7-9 and TRBJ2-5; D assignment may be TRBD1 or TRBD2 (5 bases each). Trimming removed 5 bases at V and 4 bases at J, with 20 bases between. There are 16 residues in the CDR3. Germline V gene lookup returns CDR1 SEHNR and CDR2 FQNEAQ (reference sequence). CDR3 region: CASSLRGVRGSETQYF. Here the CDR3 DNA reads TGTGCCAGCAGCCTAAGGGGTGTGAGGGGATCAGAGACCCAGTACTTC.

This clonotype turned up a few times. The gene calls are TRBV7-2 and TRBJ2-5; possibly TRBD1 for D (5 bases). Between the trimmed V and J ends, which lost 1 base and 4 bases, there was a span of 13 bases. The CDR3 runs to 15 residues. Per the germline V gene, CDR1 is SGHTA and CDR2 is FQGNSA. The CDR3 DNA sequence: TGTGCCAGCAGCTTAGTTGGAGTGGGGCTAGAGACCCAGTACTTC. It encodes CASSLVGVGLETQYF.

This clonotype has just a few counts. The chain recombines TRBV7-2 with TRBJ2-2; 8 bases line up with TRBD2. The CDR3 sequence is 15 residues long. Germline assignment: CDR1 SGHTA and CDR2 FQGNSA. V was pared by 10 bases and J by 4 bases, with 11 bases of the junction left unmatched. CDR3 protein: CATHPGGAGTGELFF. CDR3 sequence (DNA): TGTGCCACCCACCCGGGAGGGGCAGGCACCGGGGAGCTGTTTTTT.

The genes are TRBV2 and TRBJ2-2; a possible D gene is TRBD1 (6 bases). The CDR3 runs 14 residues. Germline values: CDR1 SNHLY, CDR2 FYNNEI. Trimming cost V 7 bases and J 2 bases, with 11 bases left between them. The CDR3 DNA follows: TGTGCCAGCAACGACAGGCGAAACACCGGGGAGCTGTTTTTT. Protein sequence: CASNDRRNTGELFF.